A selection of T cell receptor beta chains follows, all from one sample in a study of shared clonotypes between healthy human individuals. Some clones are missing from TCRdb's copy, which holds only in-frame ones; the method was immunoSEQ multiplex PCR. Of roughly 2.5 million clones in the sample, around 90% were seen once. Sequencing input: naive CD4+ T cells sorted from blood. These receptors all stem from a man younger than 35 in good health. Each CDR3 is given with its conserved first and last residue. The order of the fields is clone size, V gene, D gene, J gene, CDR3 protein, CDR3 DNA. D genes are given only for firm matches. Size is omitted from some rows. Given values are once, few, many or a class for expanded clones.

abundance: .; v_gene: TRBV7-8; d_gene: .; j_gene: TRBJ1-1; CDR3aa: CASGLLNTEAFF; CDR3nt: TGTGCCAGCGGTCTCTTGAACACTGAAGCTTTCTTT
abundance: .; v_gene: TRBV5-4; d_gene: TRBD2; j_gene: TRBJ2-3; CDR3aa: CASSPSGSDTQYF; CDR3nt: TGTGCCAGCAGCCCTAGCGGGAGTGATACGCAGTATTTT
abundance: .; v_gene: TRBV5-1; d_gene: TRBD2; j_gene: TRBJ2-3; CDR3aa: CASSFAGGADTQYF; CDR3nt: TGCGCCAGCAGCTTCGCGGGGGGGGCAGATACGCAGTATTTT
abundance: .; v_gene: TRBV5-6; d_gene: TRBD2; j_gene: TRBJ2-3; CDR3aa: CASSLGTSGSWDTQYF; CDR3nt: TGTGCCAGCAGCTTAGGGACTAGCGGGAGTTGGGATACGCAGTATTTT
abundance: once; v_gene: TRBV6-1; d_gene: .; j_gene: TRBJ1-5; CDR3aa: CASSRQNNQPQHF; CDR3nt: TGTGCCAGCAGTAGGCAGAACAATCAGCCCCAGCATTTT
abundance: .; v_gene: TRBV2; d_gene: TRBD2; j_gene: TRBJ2-3; CDR3aa: CASSSRDYGTDTQYF; CDR3nt: TGTGCCAGCTCCTCTCGGGACTACGGCACAGATACGCAGTATTTT
abundance: .; v_gene: TRBV5-6; d_gene: .; j_gene: TRBJ1-6; CDR3aa: CASSWEEIPNSPLHF; CDR3nt: TGTGCCAGCAGCTGGGAGGAGATTCCAAATTCACCCCTCCACTTT
abundance: .; v_gene: TRBV5-6; d_gene: TRBD1; j_gene: TRBJ1-2; CDR3aa: CASSLPGQAYGYTF; CDR3nt: TGTGCCAGCAGCTTACCGGGACAGGCTTATGGCTACACCTTC
abundance: .; v_gene: TRBV6-6; d_gene: TRBD1; j_gene: TRBJ1-2; CDR3aa: CASSYSTGADYGYTF; CDR3nt: TGTGCCAGCAGTTACTCGACAGGGGCGGACTATGGCTACACCTTC
abundance: .; v_gene: TRBV10-2; d_gene: .; j_gene: TRBJ2-2; CDR3aa: CASSELWGSTGELFF; CDR3nt: TGCGCCAGCAGTGAGCTCTGGGGATCCACCGGGGAGCTGTTTTTT
abundance: .; v_gene: TRBV14; d_gene: TRBD2; j_gene: TRBJ2-3; CDR3aa: CASSRRLPAGGTDTQYF; CDR3nt: TGTGCCAGCAGCAGACGTCTTCCAGCGGGAGGCACAGATACGCAGTATTTT
abundance: .; v_gene: TRBV4-3; d_gene: .; j_gene: TRBJ1-2; CDR3aa: CASSQDRARGVRGYTF; CDR3nt: TGCGCCAGCAGCCAAGATCGAGCTCGTGGGGTACGAGGCTACACCTTC
abundance: .; v_gene: TRBV6-6; d_gene: .; j_gene: TRBJ2-2; CDR3aa: CASRTGTYANTGELFF; CDR3nt: TGTGCCAGCAGGACCGGGACTTATGCGAACACCGGGGAGCTGTTTTTT
abundance: once; v_gene: TRBV27; d_gene: .; j_gene: TRBJ2-6; CDR3aa: CASSLNGGPTSGANVLTF; CDR3nt: TGTGCCAGCAGTTTAAACGGGGGCCCCACCTCTGGGGCCAACGTCCTGACTTTC
abundance: .; v_gene: TRBV27; d_gene: TRBD1; j_gene: TRBJ1-4; CDR3aa: CASSLSVGQAGGEKLFF; CDR3nt: TGTGCCAGCAGTTTATCGGTGGGACAGGCGGGGGGGGAAAAACTGTTTTTT
abundance: .; v_gene: TRBV19; d_gene: TRBD1; j_gene: TRBJ1-3; CDR3aa: CASSIRDSFSGNTIYF; CDR3nt: TGTGCCAGTAGTATAAGGGACAGTTTCTCTGGAAACACCATATATTTT
abundance: .; v_gene: TRBV11-2; d_gene: .; j_gene: TRBJ2-1; CDR3aa: CASSLAIYNEQFF; CDR3nt: TGTGCCAGCAGCTTAGCCATTTACAATGAGCAGTTCTTC
abundance: .; v_gene: TRBV5-1; d_gene: .; j_gene: TRBJ1-2; CDR3aa: CASSLGQAPDGYTF; CDR3nt: TGCGCCAGCAGCTTGGGACAGGCGCCGGATGGCTACACCTTC
abundance: .; v_gene: TRBV19; d_gene: .; j_gene: TRBJ2-6; CDR3aa: CASSVSGANVLTF; CDR3nt: TGTGCCAGTAGTGTGTCTGGGGCCAACGTCCTGACTTTC
abundance: .; v_gene: TRBV29-1; d_gene: TRBD1; j_gene: TRBJ1-2; CDR3aa: CSVGDRYGYTF; CDR3nt: TGCAGCGTTGGGGACAGGTATGGCTACACCTTC
abundance: .; v_gene: TRBV15; d_gene: .; j_gene: TRBJ1-5; CDR3aa: CATSRDNPTENQPQHF; CDR3nt: TGTGCCACCAGCAGAGATAATCCGACAGAAAATCAGCCCCAGCATTTT
abundance: .; v_gene: TRBV6-5; d_gene: .; j_gene: TRBJ2-7; CDR3aa: CASSYKGRWAPYEQYF; CDR3nt: TGTGCCAGCAGTTACAAGGGGCGCTGGGCTCCGTACGAGCAGTACTTC
abundance: .; v_gene: TRBV29-1; d_gene: .; j_gene: TRBJ1-1; CDR3aa: CSVDGQRALMNTEAFF; CDR3nt: TGCAGCGTGGACGGACAGCGAGCTCTCATGAACACTGAAGCTTTCTTT
abundance: few; v_gene: TRBV6-6; d_gene: .; j_gene: TRBJ1-1; CDR3aa: CASSSGEKITEAFF; CDR3nt: TGTGCCAGCTCGTCTGGGGAGAAAATCACTGAAGCTTTCTTT
abundance: .; v_gene: TRBV5-1; d_gene: .; j_gene: TRBJ2-5; CDR3aa: CASSLSAGEETQYF; CDR3nt: TGCGCCAGCAGCTTGAGCGCAGGGGAAGAGACCCAGTACTTC
abundance: .; v_gene: TRBV28; d_gene: .; j_gene: TRBJ1-2; CDR3aa: CASSFGDYGGYTF; CDR3nt: TGTGCCAGCAGTTTTGGAGACTATGGGGGCTACACCTTC
abundance: .; v_gene: TRBV19; d_gene: .; j_gene: TRBJ1-4; CDR3aa: CASSPSGGYEKLFF; CDR3nt: TGTGCCAGTAGTCCAAGCGGGGGTTATGAAAAACTGTTTTTT
abundance: once; v_gene: TRBV5-5; d_gene: .; j_gene: TRBJ2-7; CDR3aa: CASSLVSDGPYEQYF; CDR3nt: TGTGCCAGCAGCTTGGTCTCGGACGGTCCCTACGAGCAGTACTTC
abundance: once; v_gene: TRBV7-9; d_gene: .; j_gene: TRBJ2-5; CDR3aa: CASSLRSFDREETQYF; CDR3nt: TGTGCCAGCAGCTTACGCTCGTTTGACCGTGAAGAGACCCAGTACTTC
abundance: .; v_gene: TRBV5-1; d_gene: .; j_gene: TRBJ1-1; CDR3aa: CASSLGETMNTEAFF; CDR3nt: TGCGCCAGCAGCTTGGGGGAGACTATGAACACTGAAGCTTTCTTT
abundance: .; v_gene: TRBV10-3; d_gene: .; j_gene: TRBJ2-7; CDR3aa: CAISRTGSSYEQYF; CDR3nt: TGTGCCATCAGTAGGACGGGGAGCTCCTACGAGCAGTACTTC
abundance: .; v_gene: TRBV6-6; d_gene: .; j_gene: TRBJ1-5; CDR3aa: CASSRGGGNQPQHF; CDR3nt: TGTGCCAGCAGTCGGGGGGGAGGCAATCAGCCCCAGCATTTT
abundance: .; v_gene: TRBV6-5; d_gene: .; j_gene: TRBJ1-4; CDR3aa: CASTAKGGLNEKLFF; CDR3nt: TGTGCCAGCACCGCCAAGGGGGGGCTTAATGAAAAACTGTTTTTT
abundance: .; v_gene: TRBV6-5; d_gene: .; j_gene: TRBJ2-7; CDR3aa: CASSKSYEQYF; CDR3nt: TGTGCCAGCAGTAAGAGCTACGAGCAGTACTTC
abundance: .; v_gene: TRBV25-1; d_gene: .; j_gene: TRBJ2-1; CDR3aa: CASSEPRNNEQFF; CDR3nt: TGTGCCAGCAGTGAGCCCAGGAACAATGAGCAGTTCTTC
abundance: once; v_gene: TRBV5-1; d_gene: .; j_gene: TRBJ1-4; CDR3aa: CASSLAGDNEKLFF; CDR3nt: TGCGCCAGCAGCTTGGCCGGGGATAATGAAAAACTGTTTTTT
abundance: .; v_gene: TRBV18; d_gene: TRBD1; j_gene: TRBJ2-1; CDR3aa: CASSPPNQQGWNNEQFF; CDR3nt: TGTGCCAGCTCACCACCCAATCAACAGGGGTGGAACAATGAGCAGTTCTTC
abundance: .; v_gene: TRBV27; d_gene: .; j_gene: TRBJ2-7; CDR3aa: CASRMLDSRAEQYF; CDR3nt: TGTGCCAGCAGAATGCTAGATTCTAGGGCCGAGCAGTACTTC
abundance: .; v_gene: TRBV14; d_gene: .; j_gene: TRBJ1-2; CDR3aa: CASSQDGREFNYGYTF; CDR3nt: TGTGCCAGCAGCCAAGATGGCCGGGAGTTTAACTATGGCTACACCTTC
abundance: .; v_gene: TRBV5-4; d_gene: .; j_gene: TRBJ2-7; CDR3aa: CASSLVQFNEQYF; CDR3nt: TGTGCCAGCAGCTTGGTCCAGTTTAACGAGCAGTACTTC
abundance: .; v_gene: TRBV10-3; d_gene: .; j_gene: TRBJ1-2; CDR3aa: CAISAGLPYGYTF; CDR3nt: TGTGCCATCAGTGCCGGCCTTCCCTATGGCTACACCTTC
abundance: .; v_gene: TRBV6-6; d_gene: .; j_gene: TRBJ1-4; CDR3aa: CASRNEGNGAEKLFF; CDR3nt: TGTGCCAGCAGAAACGAGGGGAACGGGGCGGAAAAACTGTTTTTT
abundance: few; v_gene: TRBV30; d_gene: .; j_gene: TRBJ1-1; CDR3aa: CAWSAAGNTEAFF; CDR3nt: TGTGCCTGGAGCGCCGCTGGGAACACTGAAGCTTTCTTT
abundance: once; v_gene: TRBV7-2; d_gene: TRBD1; j_gene: TRBJ2-5; CDR3aa: CASSYRGQTQYF; CDR3nt: TGTGCCAGCAGCTACAGGGGACAGACCCAGTACTTC
abundance: .; v_gene: TRBV19; d_gene: TRBD1; j_gene: TRBJ1-2; CDR3aa: CASSPRDREGYGYTF; CDR3nt: TGTGCCAGTAGTCCAAGGGACAGGGAGGGATATGGCTACACCTTC
abundance: once; v_gene: TRBV5-6; d_gene: .; j_gene: TRBJ2-7; CDR3aa: CASSSIGSSYEQYF; CDR3nt: TGTGCCAGCAGCTCTATTGGGAGCTCCTACGAGCAGTACTTC
abundance: once; v_gene: TRBV10-3; d_gene: .; j_gene: TRBJ2-3; CDR3aa: CASRRTFAESTDTQYF; CDR3nt: TGTGCCTCCCGACGAACTTTTGCCGAAAGCACAGATACGCAGTATTTT
abundance: .; v_gene: TRBV19; d_gene: .; j_gene: TRBJ2-3; CDR3aa: CASRRDSGTDTQYF; CDR3nt: TGTGCCAGTAGGAGAGACTCAGGGACAGATACGCAGTATTTT
abundance: once; v_gene: TRBV25-1; d_gene: TRBD2; j_gene: TRBJ2-1; CDR3aa: CASSELAGGRDEQFF; CDR3nt: TGTGCCAGCAGTGAGCTAGCGGGAGGTCGGGATGAGCAGTTCTTC
abundance: .; v_gene: TRBV18; d_gene: .; j_gene: TRBJ2-6; CDR3aa: CASSEPSGANVLTF; CDR3nt: TGTGCCAGCTCGGAACCCTCTGGGGCCAACGTCCTGACTTTC
abundance: .; v_gene: TRBV4-1; d_gene: .; j_gene: TRBJ2-5; CDR3aa: CASSQGVEETQYF; CDR3nt: TGCGCCAGCAGCCAAGGGGTGGAAGAGACCCAGTACTTC
abundance: .; v_gene: TRBV5-1; d_gene: .; j_gene: TRBJ2-3; CDR3aa: CASSARGSTDTQYF; CDR3nt: TGCGCCAGCAGCGCGCGGGGAAGCACAGATACGCAGTATTTT
abundance: once; v_gene: TRBV9; d_gene: .; j_gene: TRBJ1-2; CDR3aa: CASSVGGGQGNYGYTF; CDR3nt: TGTGCCAGCAGCGTAGGTGGGGGGCAGGGGAACTATGGCTACACCTTC
abundance: .; v_gene: TRBV4-1; d_gene: .; j_gene: TRBJ2-3; CDR3aa: CASSQPTGRSSTDTQYF; CDR3nt: TGCGCCAGCAGCCAGCCGACGGGGCGCAGTAGCACAGATACGCAGTATTTT
abundance: .; v_gene: TRBV7-2; d_gene: TRBD2; j_gene: TRBJ2-2; CDR3aa: CASSGGLAGGTGELFF; CDR3nt: TGTGCCAGCAGCGGGGGACTAGCGGGTGGCACCGGGGAGCTGTTTTTT